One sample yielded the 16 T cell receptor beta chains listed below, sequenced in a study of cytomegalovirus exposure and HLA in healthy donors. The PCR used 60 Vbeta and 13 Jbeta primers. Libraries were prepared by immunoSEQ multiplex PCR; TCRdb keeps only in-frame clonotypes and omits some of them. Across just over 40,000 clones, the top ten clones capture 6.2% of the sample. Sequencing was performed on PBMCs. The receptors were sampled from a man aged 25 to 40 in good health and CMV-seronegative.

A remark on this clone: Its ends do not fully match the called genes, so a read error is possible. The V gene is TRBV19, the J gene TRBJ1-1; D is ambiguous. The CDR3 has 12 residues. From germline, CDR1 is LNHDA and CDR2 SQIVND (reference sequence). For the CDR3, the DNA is TGTGCCAGTAGTCCGAACATATTTGAAGATTTCTTT. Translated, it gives CASSPNIFEDFF.

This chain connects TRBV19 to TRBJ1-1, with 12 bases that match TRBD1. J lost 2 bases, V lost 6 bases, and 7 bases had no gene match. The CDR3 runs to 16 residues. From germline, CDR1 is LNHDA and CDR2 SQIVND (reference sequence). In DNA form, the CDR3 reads TGTGCCAGTAGCGTTGGGACAGGGGGCCTCAACACTGAAGCTTTCTTT. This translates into CASSVGTGGLNTEAFF.

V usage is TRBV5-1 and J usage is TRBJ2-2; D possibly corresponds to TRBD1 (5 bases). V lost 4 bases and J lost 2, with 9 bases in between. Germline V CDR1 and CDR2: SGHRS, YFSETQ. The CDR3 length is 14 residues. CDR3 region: CASSIRVNTGELFF. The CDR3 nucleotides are TGCGCCAGCAGCATCAGGGTAAACACCGGGGAGCTGTTTTTT.

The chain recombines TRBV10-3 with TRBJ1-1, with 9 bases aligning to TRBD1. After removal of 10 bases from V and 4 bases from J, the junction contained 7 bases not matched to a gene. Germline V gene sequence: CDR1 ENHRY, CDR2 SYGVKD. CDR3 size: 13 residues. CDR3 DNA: TGTGCCACACGGACAGGGGACGGCACTGAAGCTTTCTTT. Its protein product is CATRTGDGTEAFF.

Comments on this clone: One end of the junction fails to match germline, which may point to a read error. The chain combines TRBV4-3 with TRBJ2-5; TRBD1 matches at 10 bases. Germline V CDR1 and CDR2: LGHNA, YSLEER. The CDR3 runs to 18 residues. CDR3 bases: TGCGCCAGCAGCCAAGTTGCACCACGACAGGGGGCGGGGGAGAACCAGTACTTC. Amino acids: CASSQVAPRQGAGENQYF.

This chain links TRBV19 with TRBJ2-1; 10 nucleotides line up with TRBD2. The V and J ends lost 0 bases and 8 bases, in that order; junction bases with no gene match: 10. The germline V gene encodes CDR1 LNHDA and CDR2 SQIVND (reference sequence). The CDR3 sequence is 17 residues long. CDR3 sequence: CASSIDGLAGGWDEQFF. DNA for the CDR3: TGTGCCAGTAGTATAGATGGGTTAGCGGGGGGTTGGGATGAGCAGTTCTTC.

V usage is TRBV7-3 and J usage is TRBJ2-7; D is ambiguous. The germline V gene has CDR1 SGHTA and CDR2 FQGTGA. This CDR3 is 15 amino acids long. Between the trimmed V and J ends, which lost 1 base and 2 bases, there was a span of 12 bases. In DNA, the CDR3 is TGTGCCAGCAGCTTAAATGGGTTGGGCGCCTACGAGCAGTACTTC. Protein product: CASSLNGLGAYEQYF.

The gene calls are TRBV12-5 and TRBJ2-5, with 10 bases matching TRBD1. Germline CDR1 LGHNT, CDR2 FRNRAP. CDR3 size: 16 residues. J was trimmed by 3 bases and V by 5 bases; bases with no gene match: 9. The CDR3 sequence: CASGPNRDRGEETQYF. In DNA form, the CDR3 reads TGTGCTAGTGGTCCCAATCGGGACAGGGGAGAAGAGACCCAGTACTTC.

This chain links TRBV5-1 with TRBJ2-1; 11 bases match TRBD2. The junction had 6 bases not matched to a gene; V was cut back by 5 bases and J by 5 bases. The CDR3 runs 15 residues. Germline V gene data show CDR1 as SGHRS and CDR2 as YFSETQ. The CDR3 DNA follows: TGCGCCAGCAGTCTGGAGGGACTAGCGGACAATGAGCAGTTCTTC. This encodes CASSLEGLADNEQFF.

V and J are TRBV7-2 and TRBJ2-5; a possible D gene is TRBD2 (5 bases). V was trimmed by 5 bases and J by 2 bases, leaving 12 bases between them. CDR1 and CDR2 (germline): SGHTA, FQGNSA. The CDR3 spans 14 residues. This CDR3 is CASSQRAEQETQYF. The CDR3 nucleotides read TGTGCCAGCAGCCAGAGGGCAGAACAAGAGACCCAGTACTTC.

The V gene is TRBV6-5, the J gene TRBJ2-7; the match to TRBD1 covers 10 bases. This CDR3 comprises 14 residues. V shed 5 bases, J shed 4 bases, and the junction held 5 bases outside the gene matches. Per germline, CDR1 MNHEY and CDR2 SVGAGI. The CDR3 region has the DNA TGTGCCAGCAGTGCCGGGACAGGGGAGTACGAGCAGTACTTC. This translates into CASSAGTGEYEQYF.

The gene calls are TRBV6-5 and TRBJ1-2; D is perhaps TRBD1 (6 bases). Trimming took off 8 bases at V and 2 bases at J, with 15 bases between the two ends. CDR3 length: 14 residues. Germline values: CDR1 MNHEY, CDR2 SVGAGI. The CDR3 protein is CASQRGRGNYGYTF. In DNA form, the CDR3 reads TGTGCCAGCCAAAGGGGGAGGGGCAACTATGGCTACACCTTC.

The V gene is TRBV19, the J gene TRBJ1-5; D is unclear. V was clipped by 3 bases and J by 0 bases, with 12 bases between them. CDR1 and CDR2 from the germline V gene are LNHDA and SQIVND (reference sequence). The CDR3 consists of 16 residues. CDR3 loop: CASSMDWSYSNQPQHF. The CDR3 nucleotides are TGTGCCAGTAGTATGGATTGGAGTTATAGCAATCAGCCCCAGCATTTT.

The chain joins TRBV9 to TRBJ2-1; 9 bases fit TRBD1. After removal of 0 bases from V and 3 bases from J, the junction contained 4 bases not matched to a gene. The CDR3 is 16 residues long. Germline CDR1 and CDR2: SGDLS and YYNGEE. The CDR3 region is CASSVGGDRVYNEQFF. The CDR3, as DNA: TGTGCCAGCAGCGTAGGTGGGGACAGGGTCTACAATGAGCAGTTCTTC. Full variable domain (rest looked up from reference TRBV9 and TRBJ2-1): DSGVTQTPKHLITATGQRVTLRCSPRSGDLSVYWYQQSLDQGLQFLIQYYNGEERAKGNILERFSAQQFPDLHSELNLSSLELGDSALYFCASSVGGDRVYNEQFFGPGTRLTVL.

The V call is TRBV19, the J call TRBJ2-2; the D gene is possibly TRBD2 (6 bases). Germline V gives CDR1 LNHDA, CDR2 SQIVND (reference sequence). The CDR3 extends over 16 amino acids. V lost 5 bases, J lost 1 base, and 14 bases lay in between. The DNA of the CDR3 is TGTGCCAGTAGTTTGGCGGGACCGGTGAACACCGGGGAGCTGTTTTTT. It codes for CASSLAGPVNTGELFF.

CDR3 DNA: TGTGCCATCAGCCTTAGCCTAGCGGGAGTGAGCACCGGGGAGCTGTTTTTT. Encoded protein: CAISLSLAGVSTGELFF. The chain links TRBV10-3 to TRBJ2-2, with 10 bases aligning to TRBD2. The CDR3 is made up of 17 amino acids. V shed 6 bases, J shed 4 bases, and the junction held 11 bases outside the gene matches. Germline V lookup: CDR1 ENHRY, CDR2 SYGVKD.